This T cell receptor (beta chain) was captured by sequencing in a study of OX40 agonist ivuxolimab in advanced cancers. The count of this clone is one. Clones were read by immunoSEQ multiplex PCR, and TCRdb kept only the in-frame ones, dropping some. The table includes some 94,000 clones, 92% detected once. Trimming cost V 4 bases and J 5 bases; bases outside gene matches: 3. The CDR3 is made up of 14 amino acids. Germline CDR1 SGHRS, CDR2 YFSETQ. The sequenced sample was CD4+ or CD8+ T cells sorted from blood, obtained in a trial of the OX40 agonist ivuxolimab. This chain joins TRBV5-1 and TRBJ2-5, with 12 bases that match TRBD2. The clonotype originates from an adult with an advanced solid tumor such as melanoma, head and neck, liver or kidney cancer. The CDR3 protein is CASSPLAGGETQYF. CDR3 bases: TGCGCCAGCAGCCCCCTAGCGGGGGGGGAGACCCAGTACTTC.